The next 28 T cell receptor beta chains were all read from a single sample in a study of OX40 agonist ivuxolimab in advanced cancers. The repertoire was sequenced with immunoSEQ multiplex PCR; TCRdb's copy has only in-frame clones and lacks some. The data contain some 19,000 clones, approximately 71% of them singletons. This specimen consisted of CD4+ or CD8+ T cells sorted from blood, obtained in a trial of the OX40 agonist ivuxolimab. Receptors originate from an adult with an advanced solid tumor such as melanoma, head and neck, liver or kidney cancer.

The rearrangement uses TRBV6-1 and TRBJ2-7; 7 bases line up with TRBD2. This CDR3 has 14 amino acids. Trimming cost V 6 bases and J 3 bases; bases outside gene matches: 8. Germline CDR1 and CDR2: MNHNS and SASEGT. DNA of the CDR3: TGTGCCAGCAGAGCGGGGCACGCGAGCTACGAGCAGTACTTC. This sequence encodes CASRAGHASYEQYF.

The chain recombines TRBV19 with TRBJ2-2, with D maybe TRBD2 (5 bases). The length of the CDR3 is 15 residues. Trimming shortened V by 6 bases and J by 3 bases, and 14 bases separated the two germline ends. CDR1 and CDR2 from the germline V gene are LNHDA and SQIVND (reference sequence). The DNA for the CDR3 is TGTGCCAGTAGAATTGGGAGTCGGGACACCGGGGAGCTGTTTTTT. Translated, it gives CASRIGSRDTGELFF. Drawing the rest from reference TRBV19 and TRBJ2-2, the complete variable domain is DGGITQSPKYLFRKEGQNVTLSCEQNLNHDAMYWYRQDPGQGLRLIYYSQIVNDFQKGDIAEGYSVSREKKESFPLTVTSAQKNPTAFYLCASRIGSRDTGELFFGEGSRLTVL.

The V and J genes are TRBV11-1 and TRBJ2-3; 7 positions match TRBD2. Germline V gene data show CDR1 as SGHAT and CDR2 as FQDESV (reference sequence). The CDR3 has 15 amino acids. With V trimmed by 0 bases and J by 4 bases, 4 bases remained unmatched. The CDR3 bases are TGTGCCAGCAGCTTAGCGGGAGGGCCCGCAGATACGCAGTATTTT. Encoded protein: CASSLAGGPADTQYF.

The rearrangement uses TRBV27 and TRBJ2-1; 9 nucleotides line up with TRBD2. Germline V gives CDR1 MNHEY, CDR2 SMNVEV (reference sequence). The CDR3 sequence is 14 residues long. The V gene end was trimmed by 8 bases and the J gene end by 1 base; junction bases not matched to a gene: 3. DNA of the CDR3: TGTGCCAGCGGGCTAGCGGGGTCCTACAATGAGCAGTTCTTC. Protein product: CASGLAGSYNEQFF.

This clone is a singleton in its sample. The chain uses TRBV2 and TRBJ2-3; 8 bases line up with TRBD2. Trimming took 6 bases from V and 1 from J; bases not matched to a gene: 3. The CDR3 is 14 residues long. Germline assignment: CDR1 SNHLY and CDR2 FYNNEI. For the CDR3, the DNA is TGTGCCAGCAGCCGGGGGGGAGGCACAGATACGCAGTATTTT. Its protein product is CASSRGGGTDTQYF.

In this sample, this clone is medium-sized. The chain has TRBV9 and TRBJ2-7; 7 nucleotides align to TRBD1. CDR1 and CDR2 from the germline V gene are SGDLS and YYNGEE. The CDR3 spans 14 residues. Trimming removed 3 bases from V and 1 base from J; junction bases left unmatched: 4. The CDR3 sequence is CASSAGQDSYEQYF. The CDR3 DNA follows: TGTGCCAGCAGCGCTGGACAGGATTCCTACGAGCAGTACTTC.

The rearrangement uses TRBV5-6 and TRBJ2-7; tentatively, D is TRBD1 or TRBD2 (5 bases each). V lost 5 bases and J 3 bases, leaving 15 bases between the germline ends. The CDR3 totals 14 residues. CDR1 and CDR2 (germline): SGHDT, YYEEEE. CDR3 coding DNA: TGTGCCAGCAGTTCCGGGGCCCGCTACTACGAGCAGTACTTC. It encodes CASSSGARYYEQYF.

The CDR3 sequence is CASSLSGQGAYEQYF. The CDR3 nucleotides are TGTGCCAGCAGTTTATCGGGACAGGGGGCCTACGAGCAGTACTTC. The genes are TRBV27 and TRBJ2-7; TRBD1 matches at 11 bases. CDR3 size: 15 residues. With 0 bases clipped from V and 2 bases from J, the junction kept 0 bases outside the gene matches. Germline CDR1 is MNHEY and CDR2 is SMNVEV (reference sequence).

Only a few counts were recorded for this clone. V is TRBV27 and J is TRBJ2-7, with 8 bases aligning to TRBD1. The germline V gene encodes CDR1 MNHEY and CDR2 SMNVEV (reference sequence). V shed 3 bases and J 6 bases; nucleotides not matched to a gene: 1. The CDR3 spans 12 residues. CDR3 DNA: TGTGCCAGCAGTTTGACAGGGGTCGAGCAGTACTTC. Protein: CASSLTGVEQYF.

The chain employs TRBV5-4 and TRBJ2-7; possible D gene TRBD1, 6 bases. The V end lost 0 bases, the J end lost 4 bases, and 11 bases lay between the germline ends. The length of the CDR3 is 14 residues. In germline, CDR1 is SGHNT, CDR2 YYREEE (reference sequence). CDR3 residues: CASSLAPGQYEQYF. CDR3 in DNA: TGTGCCAGCAGCTTGGCTCCCGGACAGTACGAGCAGTACTTC. The whole variable domain, remainder taken from reference TRBV5-4 and TRBJ2-7, is ETGVTQSPTHLIKTRGQQVTLRCSSQSGHNTVSWYQQALGQGPQFIFQYYREEENGRGNFPPRFSGLQFPNYSSELNVNALELDDSALYLCASSLAPGQYEQYFGPGTRLTVT.

This clone has a single count. The chain has TRBV7-2 and TRBJ2-7, with no clear D. Trimming shortened V by 3 bases and J by 1 base, and 4 bases separated the two germline ends. In germline, CDR1 is SGHTA, CDR2 FQGNSA. The CDR3 runs 12 residues. The CDR3 region is CASSFPSYEQYF. DNA of the CDR3: TGTGCCAGCAGCTTCCCTTCCTACGAGCAGTACTTC.

The J gene is TRBJ2-2, the V gene TRBV13; D uncertain. Trimming removed 5 bases at V and 1 base at J, with 5 bases between. Germline V CDR1 and CDR2: PRHDT, FYEKMQ (reference sequence). CDR3 length: 13 residues. The CDR3 here is CASSLQNTGELFF. The CDR3 DNA follows: TGTGCCAGCAGCCTCCAGAACACCGGGGAGCTGTTTTTT.

The chain links TRBV4-3 to TRBJ2-1; 8 bases align to TRBD2. The CDR3 has 17 residues. Germline V lookup: CDR1 LGHNA, CDR2 YSLEER. Trimming cost V 1 base and J 1 base; bases outside gene matches: 6. The CDR3 sequence is CASSQGLSGGSYNEQFF. The CDR3 nucleotides read TGCGCCAGCAGCCAAGGTCTAAGCGGGGGATCCTACAATGAGCAGTTCTTC.

The chain combines TRBV6-5 with TRBJ1-2; no firm D call. Germline CDR1 MNHEY, CDR2 SVGAGI. V shed 2 bases and J shed 3 bases, with 10 bases lying between them. The length of the CDR3 is 14 residues. The CDR3 DNA follows: TGTGCCAGCAGTTACGGGGAGCTGGACTATGGCTACACCTTC. Residues: CASSYGELDYGYTF.

CDR3 region: CASRRTGTNTGELFF. In DNA form, the CDR3 reads TGTGCCAGCAGGCGAACCGGGACTAACACCGGGGAGCTGTTTTTT. The rearrangement uses TRBV7-9 and TRBJ2-2; possibly TRBD2 for D (6 bases). V was pared by 6 bases and J by 2 bases, with 13 bases between. The CDR3 has 15 amino acids. CDR1 is SEHNR and CDR2 is FQNEAQ in the germline V gene (reference sequence).

J is TRBJ2-2 and V is TRBV19, with TRBD2 identical over 14 bases. Germline V gene sequence: CDR1 LNHDA, CDR2 SQIVND (reference sequence). This CDR3 has 17 residues. The V gene end was trimmed by 5 bases and the J gene end by 5 bases; junction bases not matched to a gene: 7. The CDR3 loop reads CASSVRLAGGPTGELFF. The CDR3 DNA sequence: TGTGCCAGTAGTGTCCGACTAGCGGGGGGGCCGACCGGGGAGCTGTTTTTT.

This chain links TRBV11-2 with TRBJ1-1; 10 bases match TRBD1. V was clipped by 4 bases and J by 10 bases; unmatched bases: 9. CDR3 length: 14 amino acids. CDR1 and CDR2 (germline): SGHAT, FQNNGV. The CDR3 DNA sequence: TGTGCCAGCAGCTGGGCGGGGACAGGGGTTGGAGCTTTCTTT. It yields the protein CASSWAGTGVGAFF.

Regarding this clone: The sample carries other DNA sequences with the same CDR3. The chain combines TRBV5-1 with TRBJ2-7, with D uncertain. Germline loops: CDR1 SGHRS, CDR2 YFSETQ. Trimming cost V 0 bases and J 2 bases, with 9 bases left between them. This CDR3 spans 14 amino acids. The CDR3 reads CASSLEGPPYEQYF. The CDR3 nucleotides are TGCGCCAGCAGCTTGGAGGGCCCGCCCTACGAGCAGTACTTC.

This clone was seen only a few times. The chain joins TRBV6-5 to TRBJ2-1; TRBD1 agrees at 9 bases. The CDR3 loop spans 15 amino acids. With 4 bases clipped from V and 3 bases from J, the junction kept 4 bases outside the gene matches. CDR1 is MNHEY and CDR2 is SVGAGI in the germline V gene. CDR3 sequence (DNA): TGTGCCAGCAGTTCCGGACAGGGGATCTACAATGAGCAGTTCTTC. Amino acids: CASSSGQGIYNEQFF.

This clone was seen once. In nucleotides, the CDR3 is TGTGCCAGCAGCTCTATCGGAGCGGGAGTATTTTACGAGCAGTACTTC. Protein sequence: CASSSIGAGVFYEQYF. The chain is built from TRBV5-6 and TRBJ2-7, with 8 bases aligning to TRBD2. The CDR3 extends over 16 amino acids. V dropped 3 bases and J dropped 4; count of bases not matched to a gene: 12. Germline values: CDR1 SGHDT, CDR2 YYEEEE.

This chain links TRBV28 with TRBJ2-3; D is possibly TRBD2 (6 bases). The V gene's germline CDR1 is MDHEN and CDR2 SYDVKM. V gave up 2 bases and J gave up 2 bases, with 23 bases separating them. The CDR3 totals 19 residues. For the CDR3, the DNA is TGTGCCAGCAGTTTAAATATAGGGAGGCCGGGGAGCCTCACAGATACGCAGTATTTT. Protein product: CASSLNIGRPGSLTDTQYF.

The gene calls are TRBV28 and TRBJ2-1, with 8 bases identical to TRBD1. From germline, CDR1 is MDHEN and CDR2 SYDVKM. There are 16 residues in the CDR3. Germline trimming cut 2 bases from V and 4 bases from J; bases unmatched to any gene: 7. The CDR3 nucleotides read TGTGCCAGCAGTTTACTACTCCAGGGGGCTTACAATGAGCAGTTCTTC. Residues: CASSLLLQGAYNEQFF. Full variable domain (remainder filled in from reference TRBV28 and TRBJ2-1): DVKVTQSSRYLVKRTGEKVFLECVQDMDHENMFWYRQDPGLGLRLIYFSYDVKMKEKGDIPEGYSVSREKKERFSLILESASTNQTSMYLCASSLLLQGAYNEQFFGPGTRLTVL.

The V call is TRBV10-3, the J call TRBJ2-2; D uncertain. This CDR3 is 13 amino acids long. CDR1 and CDR2 from the germline V gene are ENHRY and SYGVKD. With 3 bases removed from V and 2 bases from J, the gap between germline ends came to 4 bases. The CDR3 DNA reads as TGTGCCATCAGTGATGGAAACACCGGGGAGCTGTTTTTT. Its translation is CAISDGNTGELFF.

Points on this clone: The junction and the germline gene differ at one end; a read error may be behind it. The chain employs TRBV6-5 and TRBJ1-1; tentative D call: TRBD1 (5 bases). This CDR3 comprises 14 residues. The germline gives CDR1 MNHEY, CDR2 SVGAGI. In DNA, the CDR3 is TGTGCCAGCAGTTACGGGGGAGGGAACTCTGAAGCTTTCTTT. The encoded protein is CASSYGGGNSEAFF.

The J gene is TRBJ2-1, the V gene TRBV28; the D is unclear. The germline V and J ends were trimmed by 3 bases and 2 bases, with 11 bases remaining between them. Germline values: CDR1 MDHEN, CDR2 SYDVKM. This CDR3 has 15 amino acids. CDR3 in DNA: TGTGCCAGCAGTTTCGTCGACACTACCTACAATGAGCAGTTCTTC. It specifies CASSFVDTTYNEQFF.

The chain carries TRBV9 and TRBJ2-1; weak D call: TRBD2 (6 bases). V shed 5 bases and J shed 7 bases, with 7 bases lying between them. Germline CDR1 SGDLS, CDR2 YYNGEE. The CDR3 is 11 residues long. CDR3 sequence (DNA): TGTGCCAGCAGGGGGGGAAATGAGCAGTTCTTC. It codes for CASRGGNEQFF.

V gene TRBV7-9 combines with J gene TRBJ2-5, with TRBD2 matching over 11 bases. The CDR3 is 16 amino acids. Per germline, CDR1 SEHNR and CDR2 FQNEAQ (reference sequence). Trimming took 5 bases from V and 2 from J; bases not matched to a gene: 7. Here the CDR3 reads CASSTGGLAVQETQYF. The DNA for the CDR3 is TGTGCCAGCAGCACCGGGGGACTAGCGGTGCAAGAGACCCAGTACTTC. The variable domain in full, with the rest retrieved from reference TRBV7-9 and TRBJ2-5, is DTGVSQNPRHKITKRGQNVTFRCDPISEHNRLYWYRQTLGQGPEFLTYFQNEAQLEKSRLLSDRFSAERPKGSFSTLEIQRTEQGDSAMYLCASSTGGLAVQETQYFGPGTRLLVL.

The J gene is TRBJ2-5, the V gene TRBV19; D is ambiguous. Per the germline V gene, CDR1 is LNHDA and CDR2 is SQIVND (reference sequence). The CDR3 consists of 13 residues. The germline V and J ends were trimmed by 6 bases and 0 bases, with 8 bases remaining between them. Here the CDR3 reads CASRAENQETQYF. The CDR3, as DNA: TGTGCCAGTAGGGCGGAGAACCAAGAGACCCAGTACTTC.